This entry lists 30 T cell receptor beta chains sequenced from one sample in a study of T cell responses to AZD1222 COVID-19 vaccine. TCRdb's table, derived via immunoSEQ multiplex PCR, lists solely in-frame clones and lacks some. This sample carries about 92,000 clones, about nine tenths of them seen once, and the ten largest clones take 1.5% to 2%. The sequencing used peripheral blood, collected on day 0 of AZD1222 vaccination. All receptors come from an adult in good health.

This sequence joins TRBV28 and TRBJ2-6; D unclear. V was pared by 3 bases and J by 0 bases, with 6 bases between. Germline values: CDR1 MDHEN, CDR2 SYDVKM. The CDR3 has 15 amino acids. CDR3 bases: TGTGCCAGCAGTTTGTGGGGCTCTGGGGCCAACGTCCTGACTTTC. Translation: CASSLWGSGANVLTF.

The genes are TRBV19 and TRBJ2-1; 11 bases are shared with TRBD2. J was trimmed by 0 bases and V by 5 bases; bases with no gene match: 6. This CDR3 comprises 17 residues. The germline V gene encodes CDR1 LNHDA and CDR2 SQIVND (reference sequence). CDR3 bases: TGTGCCAGTAGTGGAACTAGCGGGGGCAGCTCCTACAATGAGCAGTTCTTC. It yields the protein CASSGTSGGSSYNEQFF.

This chain links TRBV28 with TRBJ1-1; 10 bases align to TRBD1. The CDR3 runs to 16 residues. The germline V gene has CDR1 MDHEN and CDR2 SYDVKM. V shed 6 bases and J 3 bases; nucleotides not matched to a gene: 10. The DNA of the CDR3 is TGTGCCAGCAGCACCGCGACAGGGGGCGGGGACACTGAAGCTTTCTTT. It is translated as CASSTATGGGDTEAFF. Full variable domain (missing parts from reference TRBV28 and TRBJ1-1): DVKVTQSSRYLVKRTGEKVFLECVQDMDHENMFWYRQDPGLGLRLIYFSYDVKMKEKGDIPEGYSVSREKKERFSLILESASTNQTSMYLCASSTATGGGDTEAFFGQGTRLTVV.

The chain combines TRBV2 with TRBJ2-5; D may correspond to TRBD1 or TRBD2 (5 bases each). Deletions cut 3 bases from V and 5 bases from J, with 10 bases between. The CDR3 totals 13 residues. Germline lookup yields CDR1 SNHLY and CDR2 FYNNEI. The CDR3 coding sequence is TGTGCCAGCAGTGACACAGGCGGGGAGACCCAGTACTTC. Its protein product is CASSDTGGETQYF.

The chain combines TRBV2 with TRBJ1-4, with 8 bases that match TRBD1. Germline CDR1 SNHLY, CDR2 FYNNEI. Losses at the gene ends were 6 bases for V and 4 bases for J; bases not matched to a gene: 10. The CDR3 extends over 16 amino acids. CDR3 nucleotide sequence: TGTGCCAGCAGCGGACAGGGAGGGTTTATTAATGAAAAACTGTTTTTT. This encodes CASSGQGGFINEKLFF.

The chain has TRBV3-1 (or the pseudogene TRBV3-2) and TRBJ1-5; D ambiguous. The V gene lost 1 base and the J gene lost 6 bases, with 10 bases spanning the gap. Germline V lookup: CDR1 LGHDT, CDR2 YNNKEL (reference sequence). The CDR3 extends over 14 amino acids. CDR3 sequence reads: CASSQGVSSQPQHF. CDR3 bases: TGTGCCAGCAGCCAAGGTGTTTCGTCTCAGCCCCAGCATTTT.

This chain connects TRBV30 to TRBJ2-5, with D possibly being TRBD2 (6 bases). The V end lost 3 bases, the J end lost 9 bases, and 20 bases lay between the germline ends. Germline-derived CDR1 and CDR2 are GTSNPN and SVGIG (reference sequence). The CDR3 extends over 14 amino acids. For the CDR3, the DNA is TGTGCCTGGAGGGCCATACGGCGGGGAGCGTCCCAGTACTTC. Amino acid sequence: CAWRAIRRGASQYF.

This chain joins TRBV6-5 and TRBJ2-7; the D is unclear. Looked up from germline, CDR1 is MNHEY and CDR2 is SVGAGI. Trimming stripped 0 bases from V and 4 bases from J, with 10 bases between. The CDR3 is 14 amino acids. The CDR3 is CASSYSARRYEQYF. Here the CDR3 DNA reads TGTGCCAGCAGTTACTCAGCACGGCGATACGAGCAGTACTTC.

The chain joins TRBV5-6 to TRBJ2-3; D not resolved. Trimming shortened V by 4 bases and J by 6 bases, and 6 bases separated the two germline ends. Germline CDR1 and CDR2: SGHDT and YYEEEE. The CDR3 extends over 11 amino acids. The CDR3 is CASSVRDTQYF. The CDR3 DNA reads TGTGCCAGCAGCGTCAGGGATACGCAGTATTTT. Complete variable domain (other parts from reference TRBV5-6 and TRBJ2-3): DAGVTQSPTHLIKTRGQQVTLRCSPKSGHDTVSWYQQALGQGPQFIFQYYEEEERQRGNFPDRFSGHQFPNYSSELNVNALLLGDSALYLCASSVRDTQYFGPGTRLTVL.

This clone turned up a few times. This sequence joins TRBV6-1 and TRBJ2-1, with 13 bases fitting TRBD2. V dropped 2 bases and J dropped 8; count of bases not matched to a gene: 3. CDR3 length equals 15 residues. In germline, CDR1 is MNHNS, CDR2 SASEGT. CDR3 sequence reads: CASSEWTSGGDEQFF. The CDR3 DNA is TGTGCCAGCAGTGAATGGACTAGCGGGGGCGATGAGCAGTTCTTC.

The chain combines TRBV7-2 with TRBJ2-7; tentatively, D is TRBD1 (7 bases). Germline V CDR1 and CDR2: SGHTA, FQGNSA. V dropped 2 bases and J dropped 0 bases, with 17 bases sitting between them. This CDR3 has 17 amino acids. CDR3 DNA: TGTGCCAGCAGCTTATACTTGGCGGGACAGAGCTCCTACGAGCAGTACTTC. As protein: CASSLYLAGQSSYEQYF.

The chain joins TRBV7-9 to TRBJ2-2; 9 bases are shared with TRBD1. CDR1 and CDR2 (germline): SEHNR, FQNEAQ (reference sequence). Trimming at V came to 5 bases and at J to 1 base, leaving 5 bases not matched to a gene. The CDR3 has 16 amino acids. The DNA of the CDR3 is TGTGCCAGCAGCATTCCGGGACAGGGGAACACCGGGGAGCTGTTTTTT. It yields the protein CASSIPGQGNTGELFF.

The CDR3 sequence is CASSLAWRGGRRETQYF. The CDR3 nucleotides read TGCGCCAGCAGCTTGGCCTGGCGGGGGGGCCGGAGGGAGACCCAGTACTTC. This sequence joins TRBV5-1 and TRBJ2-5; 9 bases are a match to TRBD2. This CDR3 is 17 amino acids long. The germline V gene has CDR1 SGHRS and CDR2 YFSETQ. Trimming at V came to 0 bases and at J to 5 bases, leaving 11 bases not matched to a gene.

The CDR3 sequence: CATSDRRLAGAQETQYF. CDR3 sequence (DNA): TGTGCCACCAGTGATAGACGACTAGCGGGGGCCCAAGAGACCCAGTACTTC. V gene TRBV24-1 combines with J gene TRBJ2-5; 12 bases line up with TRBD2. CDR3 length: 17 amino acids. V dropped 3 bases and J dropped 1; count of bases not matched to a gene: 5. Germline V gene lookup returns CDR1 KGHDR and CDR2 SFDVKD.

The V gene is TRBV28, the J gene TRBJ1-5; no firm D call. CDR1 MDHEN and CDR2 SYDVKM come from the germline V gene. Trimming cost V 5 bases and J 0 bases, with 5 bases left between them. This CDR3 comprises 13 residues. The CDR3 loop reads CASSGYSNQPQHF. In DNA form, the CDR3 reads TGTGCCAGCAGTGGGTATAGCAATCAGCCCCAGCATTTT.

V usage is TRBV30 and J usage is TRBJ2-5; possible D gene TRBD2, 6 bases. V lost 1 base and J lost 6, with 12 bases in between. The CDR3 sequence is 13 residues long. Germline CDR1 is GTSNPN and CDR2 is SVGIG (reference sequence). CDR3 sequence: CAWSDGGLKTQYF. CDR3 bases: TGTGCCTGGAGTGACGGGGGTCTGAAGACCCAGTACTTC.

This clone showed up just once. The V gene is TRBV4-2, the J gene TRBJ2-5, with TRBD2 identical over 9 bases. This CDR3 contains 20 residues. From germline, CDR1 is LGHNA and CDR2 YNFKEQ. The V gene end was trimmed by 0 bases and the J gene end by 0 bases; junction bases not matched to a gene: 14. In nucleotides, the CDR3 is TGTGCCAGCAGCCAAGATCAAGACGGTTCTAGCGGGGTCTACCAAGAGACCCAGTACTTC. This encodes CASSQDQDGSSGVYQETQYF.

In regard to this clone: Mismatch with germline at one junction end may stem from a read error. The chain uses TRBV7-7 and TRBJ2-2; D unclear. Per germline, CDR1 SSHAT and CDR2 FNYEAQ (reference sequence). There are 13 residues in the CDR3. The CDR3: CASSSNLAGELFF. The CDR3 nucleotides are TGTGCTAGCAGCTCGAACCTTGCCGGGGAGCTGTTTTTT. The variable domain in full, with the rest retrieved from reference TRBV7-7 and TRBJ2-2, is GAGVSQSPRYKVTKRGQDVTLRCDPISSHATLYWYQQALGQGPEFLTYFNYEAQPDKSGLPSDRFSAERPEGSISTLTIQRTEQRDSAMYRCASSSNLAGELFFGEGSRLTVL.

The chain has TRBV2 and TRBJ1-6; no reliable D call. The CDR3 loop spans 13 amino acids. The V end was cut by 4 bases, the J end by 8 bases, with 9 bases between. Germline-derived CDR1 and CDR2 are SNHLY and FYNNEI. CDR3 region: CASSVSGDSPLHF. The CDR3 nucleotides are TGTGCCAGCAGTGTCTCCGGAGATTCACCCCTCCACTTT.

The rearrangement joins TRBV9 to TRBJ1-4; D unresolved. The ends were cut back, 0 bases at V and 0 bases at J, with 6 bases in the middle. This CDR3 region has 15 residues. Germline CDR1 reads SGDLS; CDR2 reads YYNGEE. The chain's CDR3 is CASSVDPTTNEKLFF. CDR3 coding DNA: TGTGCCAGCAGCGTAGACCCCACAACTAATGAAAAACTGTTTTTT.

This chain joins TRBV28 and TRBJ1-5, with unresolved D. The V gene's germline CDR1 is MDHEN and CDR2 SYDVKM. V shed 7 bases and J shed 6 bases, with 10 bases lying between them. This CDR3 is 12 amino acids long. The CDR3 protein is CASKSGGQPQHF. CDR3 bases: TGTGCCAGCAAGTCGGGAGGTCAGCCCCAGCATTTT.

This chain uses TRBV15 with TRBJ1-5, with D possibly being TRBD1 (6 bases). V lost 2 bases, J lost 5 bases, and 10 bases lay in between. Germline assignment: CDR1 LNHNV and CDR2 YYDKDF (reference sequence). The CDR3 is 14 residues long. Here the CDR3 DNA reads TGTGCCACCAGCAGACCGGGGGCCCATCAGCCCCAGCATTTT. Protein: CATSRPGAHQPQHF.

The J gene is TRBJ1-6, the V gene TRBV6-1; D not certain. CDR1 is MNHNS, CDR2 SASEGT, per germline. The V gene lost 2 bases and the J gene lost 9 bases, with 14 bases spanning the gap. The CDR3 has 15 amino acids. The CDR3: CASSELTAERSPLHF. The CDR3 DNA sequence: TGTGCCAGCAGTGAACTTACGGCAGAACGTTCACCCCTCCACTTT.

This clone was seen a single time. The V call is TRBV6-6, the J call TRBJ1-4, with 8 bases fitting TRBD1. Per germline, CDR1 MNHNY and CDR2 SVGAGI (reference sequence). V shed 5 bases, J shed 2 bases, and the junction held 10 bases outside the gene matches. This CDR3 region has 17 residues. CDR3 in DNA: TGTGCCAGCAGTCAACCGGGACAGGCAACCACTAATGAAAAACTGTTTTTT. This codes for CASSQPGQATTNEKLFF.

The gene calls are TRBV5-4 and TRBJ1-2; TRBD1 matches at 7 bases. J lost 7 bases, V lost 4 bases, and 10 bases had no gene match. The CDR3 contains 14 residues. CDR1 SGHNT and CDR2 YYREEE come from the germline V gene (reference sequence). DNA for the CDR3: TGTGCCAGCAGCCAAGCCACAGGGGAGCGTGGCTACACCTTC. It encodes CASSQATGERGYTF.

The genes are TRBV15 and TRBJ1-3; TRBD1 might be the D (6 bases). The CDR3 runs to 15 residues. Germline V gene sequence: CDR1 LNHNV, CDR2 YYDKDF (reference sequence). Trimming removed 6 bases from V and 4 bases from J, with 16 bases in between. The CDR3 reads CATRPNRVGGNTIYF. The CDR3 DNA is TGTGCCACCAGGCCCAACAGGGTTGGCGGAAACACCATATATTTT.

The chain links TRBV5-1 to TRBJ1-2, with a weak D call TRBD1 (6 bases). This CDR3 has 13 amino acids. V lost 1 base and J lost 7, with 11 bases in between. Germline loops: CDR1 SGHRS, CDR2 YFSETQ. CDR3: CASSLRGVGGYTF. The CDR3 DNA reads as TGCGCCAGCAGCTTGAGGGGGGTTGGTGGCTACACCTTC.

The chain joins TRBV3-1 (or the pseudogene TRBV3-2) to TRBJ2-7; D gene unclear. Germline CDR1 reads LGHDT; CDR2 reads YNNKEL (reference sequence). V was clipped by 1 base and J by 3 bases, with 7 bases between them. CDR3 size: 13 residues. The CDR3 loop reads CASSQASLYEQYF. CDR3 nucleotides: TGTGCCAGCAGCCAAGCGTCCCTCTACGAGCAGTACTTC.

This clone was observed a single time. The chain links TRBV7-8 to TRBJ2-7; D is perhaps TRBD1 (6 bases). This CDR3 region has 19 residues. V lost 5 bases, J lost 4 bases, and 30 bases lay in between. The germline CDR1 and CDR2 sequences are SGHVS and FQNEAQ. The CDR3 DNA reads TGTGCCAGCAGCGACAGGACAGCGGTGGGGGCGACCCCCCAATACGAGCAGTACTTC. Its protein is CASSDRTAVGATPQYEQYF.

The chain links TRBV19 to TRBJ1-1; tentatively, D is TRBD1 (6 bases). Looked up from germline, CDR1 is LNHDA and CDR2 is SQIVND (reference sequence). The CDR3 covers 14 residues. V was pared by 3 bases and J by 0 bases, with 8 bases between. CDR3 sequence: CASSIGTLNTEAFF. In nucleotides, the CDR3 is TGTGCCAGTAGTATTGGGACATTGAACACTGAAGCTTTCTTT.